The present T cell receptor (beta chain) was sequenced within a study of T cell responses to AZD1222 COVID-19 vaccine. Findings and limits, study-wide: Spike-wide vaccine-associated CD4 TCRs dominated at 160-218 and 743-854. No day 14 peak samples; only post-peak repertoires were characterized. Females outnumbered males among donors, who were mostly white British; clonal diversity was possibly underestimated.

Sequencing used immunoSEQ multiplex PCR; TCRdb keeps in-frame clones, though not all of them. The sample lists some 98,000 clones, about 88% seen once, with about 14% in the top ten. Worth noting for this clone: Its antigen is undetermined.

Trimming cost V 2 bases and J 7 bases; bases outside gene matches: 10. CDR1 and CDR2 from the germline V gene are ENHRY and SYGVKD. The CDR3 contains 15 residues. Specimen: peripheral blood, collected on day 0 of AZD1222 vaccination. This receptor was obtained from an adult in good health. The chain recombines TRBV10-3 with TRBJ1-2, with 7 nucleotides matching TRBD1. The CDR3 bases are TGTGCCATCAGTGAGCCCGACAGGGCTTGGCGTGGCTACACCTTC. It encodes CAISEPDRAWRGYTF.